The text below deals with one TCR beta chain. This entry belongs to a study of shared T cell receptors in the human thymus. Here immunoSEQ multiplex PCR was the method, and the copy in TCRdb shows in-frame clones only, minus some. The sample lists 640,000 or so clones, over 75% occurring once. There are 17 residues in the CDR3. Germline V CDR1 and CDR2: SEHNR, FQNEAQ (reference sequence). The ends lost 4 bases at V and 4 bases at J; junction bases unmatched: 13. The sample was also reused in another study, on human thymus T cells.

Source material: thymocytes. V gene TRBV7-9 combines with J gene TRBJ2-7; TRBD2 matches at 10 bases. The TCR was taken from a boy in the first two years of life with a congenital heart defect. The CDR3 DNA reads as TGTGCCAGCAGCTCCTTTACACTAGCGGGGCCACCTTACGAGCAGTACTTC. Its translation: CASSSFTLAGPPYEQYF.